Below are 28 T cell receptor beta chains sequenced from a single sample in a study of beta chain features in type 1 diabetes. Expressed TCRB transcripts got sequenced, as all isolated RNA was reverse transcribed. The data were produced by immunoSEQ multiplex PCR, yet TCRdb's version contains in-frame clones alone and is incomplete. This sample has fewer than 650,000 clones; about a sixth occur once, and the top ten carry approximately 0.093%. The sequenced material came from naive CD4+ T cells from blood. The source of these receptors is a man between 18 and 35 years old in good health.

This chain connects TRBV18 to TRBJ1-1; 10 nucleotides align to TRBD1. This CDR3 region has 15 residues. Germline CDR1 KGHSH, CDR2 LQKENI. Trimming cost V 6 bases and J 7 bases; bases outside gene matches: 11. CDR3: CASSRDRGQGDEAFF. CDR3 in DNA: TGTGCCAGCTCCCGGGACAGGGGCCAAGGAGATGAAGCTTTCTTT.

The chain has TRBV11-2 and TRBJ2-7; 10 bases map to TRBD1. Trimming at V came to 5 bases and at J to 7 bases, leaving 5 bases not matched to a gene. From germline, CDR1 is SGHAT and CDR2 FQNNGV. There are 13 residues in the CDR3. CDR3 sequence (DNA): TGTGCCAGCAGCCCCGGGACAGGGGTTGAGCAGTACTTC. Its translation is CASSPGTGVEQYF. The whole variable domain, remainder taken from reference TRBV11-2 and TRBJ2-7, is EAGVAQSPRYKIIEKRQSVAFWCNPISGHATLYWYQQILGQGPKLLIQFQNNGVVDDSQLPKDRFSAERLKGVDSTLKIQPAKLEDSAVYLCASSPGTGVEQYFGPGTRLTVT.

This clone has a handful of counts. The chain carries TRBV11-2 and TRBJ2-5; TRBD2 matches at 13 bases. Germline V gene lookup returns CDR1 SGHAT and CDR2 FQNNGV. This CDR3 is built from 13 residues. V shed 6 bases, J shed 7 bases, and the junction held 2 bases outside the gene matches. The CDR3 nucleotides read TGTGCCAGCAGGGGACTAGCGGGGAGGACCCAGTACTTC. Translated, it gives CASRGLAGRTQYF.

The chain joins TRBV2 to TRBJ2-1, with 11 positions matching TRBD2. The germline V gene encodes CDR1 SNHLY and CDR2 FYNNEI. The CDR3 consists of 17 residues. V lost 6 bases to trimming and J lost 0 bases; unmatched junction nucleotides: 7. CDR3 region: CASRVSGRVSSYNEQFF. CDR3 coding DNA: TGTGCCAGCAGGGTTAGCGGGAGGGTCAGCTCCTACAATGAGCAGTTCTTC.

In its sample, this clone was seen a few times. The chain carries TRBV5-1 and TRBJ2-3; perhaps TRBD1 as D (6 bases). Per the germline V gene, CDR1 is SGHRS and CDR2 is YFSETQ. V gave up 1 base and J gave up 0 bases, with 9 bases separating them. The CDR3 runs 15 residues. This CDR3 is CASSLLGASTDTQYF. CDR3 DNA: TGCGCCAGCAGCTTGTTGGGGGCAAGCACAGATACGCAGTATTTT.

This chain links TRBV18 with TRBJ2-7; a possible D gene is TRBD1 (5 bases). Per the germline V gene, CDR1 is KGHSH and CDR2 is LQKENI. V was clipped by 3 bases and J by 6 bases, with 18 bases between them. This CDR3 contains 15 residues. CDR3 bases: TGTGCCAGCTCACCTCTAGTCCAGGGTATGAGCGAGCAGTACTTC. It codes for CASSPLVQGMSEQYF.

The rearrangement links TRBV4-3 to TRBJ2-3; tentatively, D is TRBD1 (6 bases). CDR1 and CDR2 (germline): LGHNA, YSLEER. Trimming stripped 0 bases from V and 2 bases from J, with 15 bases between. The CDR3 totals 17 residues. Here the CDR3 DNA reads TGCGCCAGCAGCCAAGAGGGACACGGGGTCGTCACAGATACGCAGTATTTT. It specifies CASSQEGHGVVTDTQYF.

The J gene is TRBJ1-3, the V gene TRBV9, with TRBD1 as a possible D gene (6 bases). The germline V gene encodes CDR1 SGDLS and CDR2 YYNGEE. This CDR3 region has 16 residues. With 1 base removed from V and 0 bases from J, the gap between germline ends came to 11 bases. DNA of the CDR3: TGTGCCAGCAGCGTATCCGGGGACAACTCTGGAAACACCATATATTTT. Translation: CASSVSGDNSGNTIYF. The full variable domain, its missing parts supplied by reference TRBV9 and TRBJ1-3, is DSGVTQTPKHLITATGQRVTLRCSPRSGDLSVYWYQQSLDQGLQFLIQYYNGEERAKGNILERFSAQQFPDLHSELNLSSLELGDSALYFCASSVSGDNSGNTIYFGEGSWLTVV.

This clone was seen at least ten times. CDR3 DNA sequence: TGTGCCATCGGCGTCTCTCACAGCTCCTACAATGAGCAGTTCTTC. Protein product: CAIGVSHSSYNEQFF. The chain employs TRBV28 and TRBJ2-1; D not resolved. This CDR3 comprises 15 residues. CDR1 and CDR2 (germline): MDHEN, SYDVKM. Trimming stripped 10 bases from V and 0 bases from J, with 16 bases between.

The chain joins TRBV28 to TRBJ2-5; D possibly corresponds to TRBD1 (5 bases). This CDR3 contains 14 residues. V dropped 4 bases and J dropped 4 bases, with 13 bases sitting between them. CDR1 and CDR2 from the germline V gene are MDHEN and SYDVKM. CDR3 bases: TGTGCCAGCAGTTGGGTGCAGGGCCCAGAGACCCAGTACTTC. Its translation is CASSWVQGPETQYF.

Regarding this clone: The sample has other DNA sequences that encode this CDR3 too. The chain links TRBV6-5 to TRBJ2-7; D may be TRBD2 (6 bases). The CDR3 runs 14 residues. The germline V and J ends were trimmed by 0 bases and 3 bases, with 9 bases remaining between them. Per germline, CDR1 MNHEY and CDR2 SVGAGI. In DNA, the CDR3 is TGTGCCAGCAGTTACTCCCGGGGGATCTACGAGCAGTACTTC. Translation: CASSYSRGIYEQYF.

The chain couples TRBV18 to TRBJ1-5; unclear D gene. Per the germline V gene, CDR1 is KGHSH and CDR2 is LQKENI. V was clipped by 2 bases and J by 7 bases, with 9 bases between them. The CDR3 sequence is 13 residues long. The CDR3 loop reads CASSPYTLQPQHF. CDR3 in DNA: TGTGCCAGCTCACCATACACGTTGCAGCCCCAGCATTTT. Filled out from reference TRBV18 and TRBJ1-5, the complete variable domain reads NAGVMQNPRHLVRRRGQEARLRCSPMKGHSHVYWYRQLPEEGLKFMVYLQKENIIDESGMPKERFSAEFPKEGPSILRIQQVVRGDSAAYFCASSPYTLQPQHFGDGTRLSIL.

The J gene is TRBJ2-1, the V gene TRBV4-2; D call uncertain. This CDR3 is 14 amino acids long. The V and J ends lost 3 bases and 2 bases respectively, with 8 bases between them. Germline-derived CDR1 and CDR2 are LGHNA and YNFKEQ. The CDR3 is CASSHRSTYNEQFF. The CDR3 bases are TGTGCCAGCAGCCACAGGTCGACCTACAATGAGCAGTTCTTC.

This chain connects TRBV23-1 to TRBJ1-5; D unclear. TRBV23-1 belongs to the ORF category, with a function that is uncertain. This CDR3 region has 13 residues. The V gene lost 4 bases and the J gene lost 5 bases, with 9 bases spanning the gap. The CDR3 loop reads CASSREPYQPQHF. In DNA form, the CDR3 reads TGCGCCAGCAGTCGTGAACCTTATCAGCCCCAGCATTTT.

V is TRBV7-2 and J is TRBJ2-7; D is unclear. Germline CDR1 and CDR2: SGHTA and FQGNSA. The CDR3 runs to 16 residues. Deletions cut 1 base from V and 0 bases from J, with 13 bases between. The CDR3 coding sequence is TGTGCCAGCAGCTTAGAACCCAGGATTAGCTCCTACGAGCAGTACTTC. It yields the protein CASSLEPRISSYEQYF.

This clone came up a few times. This chain links TRBV5-4 with TRBJ2-7; 9 nucleotides align to TRBD1. CDR3 length equals 12 residues. Germline CDR1 SGHNT, CDR2 YYREEE (reference sequence). The junction had 4 bases not matched to a gene; V was cut back by 4 bases and J by 8 bases. The CDR3 sequence is CASSQGTGKQYF. The CDR3 bases are TGTGCCAGCAGCCAGGGGACAGGGAAGCAGTACTTC.

The chain is built from TRBV18 and TRBJ1-4, with D maybe TRBD1 (5 bases). The CDR3 consists of 15 residues. Per germline, CDR1 KGHSH and CDR2 LQKENI. The V gene lost 2 bases and the J gene lost 4 bases, with 11 bases spanning the gap. CDR3 loop: CASSPFDSYNEKLFF. CDR3 DNA: TGTGCCAGCTCACCATTCGACAGTTATAATGAAAAACTGTTTTTT.

The chain joins TRBV19 to TRBJ2-3, with TRBD2 identical over 11 bases. V was clipped by 1 base and J by 4 bases; unmatched bases: 7. Germline V gene data show CDR1 as LNHDA and CDR2 as SQIVND (reference sequence). This CDR3 comprises 17 residues. The CDR3: CASSIALAGANADTQYF. CDR3 nucleotides: TGTGCCAGTAGTATAGCACTAGCGGGGGCCAACGCAGATACGCAGTATTTT.

There are a few counts of this clone. The V and J genes are TRBV7-9 and TRBJ2-3; unclear D gene. V was cut by 2 bases and J by 8 bases, with 11 bases left in between. The CDR3 totals 13 residues. CDR1 is SEHNR and CDR2 is FQNEAQ in the germline V gene (reference sequence). DNA of the CDR3: TGTGCCAGCAGCTTATTTGAGTCCGGTACGCAGTATTTT. This encodes CASSLFESGTQYF.

The chain joins TRBV5-1 to TRBJ1-1; D is uncertain. The germline V and J ends were trimmed by 0 bases and 2 bases, with 8 bases remaining between them. CDR3 length equals 14 residues. The germline V gene encodes CDR1 SGHRS and CDR2 YFSETQ. CDR3: CASSLVGINTEAFF. CDR3 sequence (DNA): TGCGCCAGCAGCTTGGTGGGGATAAACACTGAAGCTTTCTTT.

The gene calls are TRBV28 and TRBJ2-7, with D hard to call. Per germline, CDR1 MDHEN and CDR2 SYDVKM. The germline V and J ends were trimmed by 5 bases and 2 bases, with 19 bases remaining between them. There are 16 residues in the CDR3. CDR3 nucleotide sequence: TGTGCCAGCAGTCAACCCGACGTTGGCGCCGCCTACGAGCAGTACTTC. Translation gives CASSQPDVGAAYEQYF.

The chain recombines TRBV7-9 with TRBJ2-1; TRBD1 matches at 9 bases. V lost 4 bases, J lost 0 bases, and 7 bases stayed unmatched. The CDR3 runs to 17 residues. CDR1 is SEHNR and CDR2 is FQNEAQ in the germline V gene (reference sequence). The CDR3 here is CASSWTGDSSSYNEQFF. For the CDR3, the DNA is TGTGCCAGCAGCTGGACAGGGGACTCCAGCTCCTACAATGAGCAGTTCTTC.

V is TRBV7-2 and J is TRBJ1-2, with 7 bases fitting TRBD1. After removal of 5 bases from V and 7 bases from J, the junction contained 4 bases not matched to a gene. CDR1 and CDR2 from the germline V gene are SGHTA and FQGNSA. CDR3 size: 12 residues. The CDR3 nucleotides are TGTGCCAGCAGCCCCGACAGGGCTGGCTACACCTTC. It is translated as CASSPDRAGYTF.

This clone was counted only a few times. This sequence joins TRBV5-1 and TRBJ1-4; D remains unclear. Trimming pared 0 bases from V and 0 bases from J, leaving 3 bases between. The CDR3 is 14 residues long. Germline CDR1 is SGHRS and CDR2 is YFSETQ. CDR3 sequence: CASSLASTNEKLFF. CDR3 DNA: TGCGCCAGCAGCTTGGCTTCAACTAATGAAAAACTGTTTTTT.

The table lists this clone with a few counts. The same CDR3 is also encoded by other DNA sequences in this sample. The chain couples TRBV7-9 to TRBJ2-7, with 7 nucleotides matching TRBD1. This CDR3 comprises 14 residues. Germline lookup yields CDR1 SEHNR and CDR2 FQNEAQ (reference sequence). After removal of 5 bases from V and 0 bases from J, the junction contained 4 bases not matched to a gene. Here the CDR3 DNA reads TGTGCCAGCAGCCGGGGACAGAGCTCCTACGAGCAGTACTTC. Its translation: CASSRGQSSYEQYF.

This clone was picked up a small number of times. This rearrangement joins TRBV14 to TRBJ2-3, with D unclear. From germline, CDR1 is SGHDN and CDR2 FVKESK. CDR3 length equals 17 residues. V was trimmed by 0 bases and J by 1 base, leaving 14 bases between them. CDR3 sequence reads: CASSQEGQAMGTDTQYF. CDR3 bases: TGTGCCAGCAGCCAAGAAGGGCAGGCGATGGGCACAGATACGCAGTATTTT. The variable domain in full, completed from reference TRBV14 and TRBJ2-3, reads EAGVTQFPSHSVIEKGQTVTLRCDPISGHDNLYWYRRVMGKEIKFLLHFVKESKQDESGMPNNRFLAERTGGTYSTLKVQPAELEDSGVYFCASSQEGQAMGTDTQYFGPGTRLTVL.

This clone was counted only a few times. This chain uses TRBV5-4 with TRBJ2-2; D is unresolved. The CDR3 is 13 amino acids. The germline V gene encodes CDR1 SGHNT and CDR2 YYREEE (reference sequence). Trimming stripped 1 base from V and 13 bases from J, with 14 bases between. The CDR3: CASSLYSTPVLFF. CDR3 in DNA: TGTGCCAGCAGCTTGTACAGCACGCCCGTGCTGTTTTTT.

The V call is TRBV29-1, the J call TRBJ2-7; D possibly corresponds to TRBD2 (6 bases). The CDR3 length is 13 residues. Germline loops: CDR1 SQVTM, CDR2 ANQGSEA. The V gene lost 7 bases and the J gene lost 1 base, with 14 bases spanning the gap. The CDR3 spells CSALAAPSYEQYF. CDR3 bases: TGCAGCGCACTAGCAGCTCCATCCTACGAGCAGTACTTC.